This section outlines one T cell receptor (beta chain) sequence together with its context. This CDR3 has 16 amino acids. Germline assignment: CDR1 MDHEN and CDR2 SYDVKM. Trimming removed 4 bases from V and 3 bases from J; junction bases left unmatched: 4. This entry belongs to a study of cytomegalovirus exposure and HLA in healthy donors. Amplification used 60 Vbeta primers and 13 Jbeta primers. Libraries were prepared by immunoSEQ multiplex PCR; TCRdb keeps only in-frame clonotypes and omits some of them. The repertoire consists of roughly 150,000 clones, with about 74% occurring once and the leading ten covering 2.5% to 3.5%. The donors, nominally healthy at sampling, likely had unrecorded immune exposures.

The sequence derives from a male donor in good health and CMV-seronegative. This chain connects TRBV28 to TRBJ1-5, with 12 nucleotides matching TRBD1. The sequencing input was PBMCs. The CDR3 nucleotides are TGTGCCAGCAGTTCCGGGACAGGGGGCACCAATCAGCCCCAGCATTTT. Its protein is CASSSGTGGTNQPQHF.